Included here is one T cell receptor beta chain sequence, with context. As yet, its antigen is unknown. This CDR3 contains 13 residues. V lost 7 bases and J 2 bases, leaving 11 bases between the germline ends. Germline V gives CDR1 GTSNPN, CDR2 SVGIG (reference sequence). The data originate from a study of CD8+ T cells in alopecia areata. Findings and caveats of the study: Lesional tissue from the scalp (especially in alopecia totalis/universalis) showed higher clonality than normal scalp. With patients, TCR sharing proved less clear than in mice, a difference possibly related to HLA.

Extracted from the samples, RNA was reverse transcribed into cDNA to serve as the sequencing template. Produced via immunoSEQ multiplex PCR; TCRdb's table is partial and in-frame only. The sample contains 180,000 or so clones, roughly 60% of which appear only once. Punch biopsies of lesional scalp, plus peripheral blood, were taken from alopecia areata patients. The chain couples TRBV30 to TRBJ2-2; the D gene is possibly TRBD1 (6 bases). The clonotype comes from a human donor with alopecia areata. The sequencing here drew on CD4+ T cells sorted from blood, taken at week 0. The CDR3 spells CAFDRSNTGELFF. CDR3 coding DNA: TGTGCCTTTGACAGGAGCAACACCGGGGAGCTGTTTTTT.